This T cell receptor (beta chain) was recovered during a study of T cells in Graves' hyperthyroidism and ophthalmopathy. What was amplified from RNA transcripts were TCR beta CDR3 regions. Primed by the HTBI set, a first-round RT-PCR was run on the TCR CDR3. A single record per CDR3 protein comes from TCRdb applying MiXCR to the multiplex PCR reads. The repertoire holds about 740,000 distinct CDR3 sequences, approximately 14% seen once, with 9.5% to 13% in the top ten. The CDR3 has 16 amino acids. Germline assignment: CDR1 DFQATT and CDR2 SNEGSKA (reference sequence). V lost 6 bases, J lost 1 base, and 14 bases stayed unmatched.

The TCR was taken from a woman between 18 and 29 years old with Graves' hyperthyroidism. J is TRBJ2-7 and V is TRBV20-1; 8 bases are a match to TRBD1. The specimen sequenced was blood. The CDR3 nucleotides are TGCAGTGCGCCGGGTGCAGGGGGCAGGGAATCCTACGAGCAGTACTTC. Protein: CSAPGAGGRESYEQYF.